A selection of T cell receptor beta chains follows, all from one sample in a study of T cell changes during pregnancy in multiple sclerosis. The repertoire was sequenced with immunoSEQ multiplex PCR; TCRdb's copy has only in-frame clones and lacks some. The sample holds tens of thousands of clones, around 90% seen once. The sample was peripheral blood, taken in the first trimester of pregnancy. These receptors were taken from a female donor with multiple sclerosis, enrolled in a pregnancy study. Both conserved end residues are part of each CDR3. Fields, in order: CDR3 DNA, CDR3 protein, V gene, D gene, J gene, clone size. D genes are given only for firm matches. For some rows the clone size is stated as once, few or many, or as a class when expanded; others skip it.

TGTGCCAGCAGCTTACTCCTTTCGCTAGCGGGAATGATAAATGAGCAGTTCTTC CASSLLLSLAGMINEQFF TRBV7-2 TRBD2 TRBJ2-1 .
TGTGCCAGCTCCCCGTCCCTAGCGGGAGTCGTCAATGAGCAGTTCTTC CASSPSLAGVVNEQFF TRBV18 TRBD2 TRBJ2-1 .
TGTGCCAGCAGCCCTGGACAGGGGAATGGAAACACCATATATTTT CASSPGQGNGNTIYF TRBV11-3 TRBD1 TRBJ1-3 .
TGTGCCAGCAGCCGGGGACAGCGCAATCAGCCCCAGCATTTT CASSRGQRNQPQHF TRBV28 TRBD1 TRBJ1-5 few
TGTGCCTGGGGTGGGGAGCTAGCGGGATTGACCGGGGAGCTGTTTTTT CAWGGELAGLTGELFF TRBV30 TRBD2 TRBJ2-2 .
TGCGCCAGCAGCTTGGAAACAAAACACAGCCATGAGCAGTTCTTC CASSLETKHSHEQFF TRBV5-1 . TRBJ2-1 .
TGTGCCAGCGGACTAGCGGGAGGGTCTGGCGAGCAGTACTTC CASGLAGGSGEQYF TRBV25-1 TRBD2 TRBJ2-7 .
TGTGCCAGCAGCCCTATCCAGGGGAGCAGAGATACGCAGTATTTT CASSPIQGSRDTQYF TRBV28 . TRBJ2-3 .
TGTGCCAGCAGCTTAGCGGAGACCTATGGCTACACCTTC CASSLAETYGYTF TRBV7-9 . TRBJ1-2 once
TGCGCCACCTCCAGGTATAGATCGGGGACTAGAGGGGGAGCGAATGAGCAGTTCTTC CATSRYRSGTRGGANEQFF TRBV10-1 TRBD2 TRBJ2-1 .
TGCAGTGACAGGGGTAACACTGAAGCTTTCTTT CSDRGNTEAFF TRBV20-1 TRBD1 TRBJ1-1 .
TGTGCCAGCAGCCCGGGACAGGGGATCTCCTACGAGCAGTACTTC CASSPGQGISYEQYF TRBV5-6 TRBD1 TRBJ2-7 .
TGTGCCAGCAGCTCCAATGACATCACTGAAGCTTTCTTT CASSSNDITEAFF TRBV5-6 . TRBJ1-1 .
TGCGCCAGCAGCAGCGGGACTAGCGGGAGGGGACAAGAGACCCAGTACTTC CASSSGTSGRGQETQYF TRBV5-1 TRBD2 TRBJ2-5 .
TGTGCCAGCAGCTTAAGCAGGGGTTGGGAGCAGTACTTC CASSLSRGWEQYF TRBV11-2 . TRBJ2-7 .
TGTGCCAGCAGTGACCCCCCGAGACAAGAGACCCAGTACTTC CASSDPPRQETQYF TRBV6-1 . TRBJ2-5 once
TGTGCCAGCAGTCGGACAGGGGCGGTTACAGATACGCAGTATTTT CASSRTGAVTDTQYF TRBV28 TRBD1 TRBJ2-3 .
TGTGCCAGCAGCTTAGTAGGCGGCCCCTCCTACGAGCAGTACTTC CASSLVGGPSYEQYF TRBV11-2 . TRBJ2-7 .
TGCGCCAGCAGCTTCTATGACTACGAGCAGTACTTC CASSFYDYEQYF TRBV5-1 . TRBJ2-7 few
TGTGCCAGCAGGCCCCAGGGGAGAGAGACCCAGTACTTC CASRPQGRETQYF TRBV2 . TRBJ2-5 .
TGTGCCAGCAGAACGGACAGAATAAACACTGAAGCTTTCTTT CASRTDRINTEAFF TRBV6-5 . TRBJ1-1 .
TGTGCCTGGAGTGTGAGGGACAGGGGGTACGTCGCTGAAGCTTTCTTT CAWSVRDRGYVAEAFF TRBV30 TRBD1 TRBJ1-1 few
TGTGCCAGCAGCAGCGGCGGTACTAATGGAGGCGATGAGCAGTTCTTC CASSSGGTNGGDEQFF TRBV5-4 . TRBJ2-1 .
TGTGCCAGTAGTATAGATCAGGGATTATATCAGCCCCAGCATTTT CASSIDQGLYQPQHF TRBV19 . TRBJ1-5 .
TGTGCCAGCAGTCTTTTGAACACTGAAGCTTTCTTT CASSLLNTEAFF TRBV28 . TRBJ1-1 .
TGTGCCAGCAGTGTGGGACTAGACACAGATACGCAGTATTTT CASSVGLDTDTQYF TRBV6-4 TRBD2 TRBJ2-3 once
TGTGCCTGGAGCCTTACAGGGTTTAATGAAAAACTGTTTTTT CAWSLTGFNEKLFF TRBV30 . TRBJ1-4 .
TGCGCCAGCAGCTTGGGGGGACTCATCTACGAGCAGTACTTC CASSLGGLIYEQYF TRBV5-1 . TRBJ2-7 .
TGTGCCAGTAGTAGGGACAGCCCCTACGAGCAGTACTTC CASSRDSPYEQYF TRBV19 TRBD1 TRBJ2-7 .
TGTGCCAGTACCCCCGGGAGGGACCAAGAGACCCAGTACTTC CASTPGRDQETQYF TRBV19 TRBD2 TRBJ2-5 .
TGTGCCAGCAGTAGCGGAAGCTCCTACAATGAGCAGTTCTTC CASSSGSSYNEQFF TRBV6-6 . TRBJ2-1 .
TGCGCCAGCAGGCTAGCGGGAGACTACGAGCAGTACTTC CASRLAGDYEQYF TRBV5-1 TRBD2 TRBJ2-7 .
TGCGCCAGCAGCCAAGGAGATACAGGGGACACTGAAGCTTTCTTT CASSQGDTGDTEAFF TRBV4-1 TRBD1 TRBJ1-1 .
TGTGCCAGCTCACCACCATCCCTCGTGAATGAGCAGTTCTTC CASSPPSLVNEQFF TRBV18 . TRBJ2-1 .
TGTGCCAGCAGCTACAGGGGCAATCAGCCCCAGCATTTT CASSYRGNQPQHF TRBV7-2 . TRBJ1-5 few
TGTGCCAGCAGCTTCAACCCACAGGGCTCAACTAATGAAAAACTGTTTTTT CASSFNPQGSTNEKLFF TRBV11-2 . TRBJ1-4 .
TGTGCCAGCAGCTTTTACAGCGGTGAGCAGTTCTTC CASSFYSGEQFF TRBV7-2 . TRBJ2-1 .
TGTGCCATCACGACAGGGGTTAACTATGGCTACACCTTC CAITTGVNYGYTF TRBV19 TRBD1 TRBJ1-2 .
TGCGCCAGCAGCCTGGACAGGGCCGTCACCGGGGAGCTGTTTTTT CASSLDRAVTGELFF TRBV5-1 TRBD1 TRBJ2-2 .
TGTGCCAGTAGTATAGATTATCGTGAACAGGGGCGCTACGAGCAGTACTTC CASSIDYREQGRYEQYF TRBV19 TRBD1 TRBJ2-7 .
TGTGCCAGCACTCCGGCGGGACTAACCACCTACGAGCAGTACTTC CASTPAGLTTYEQYF TRBV28 TRBD2 TRBJ2-7 .
TGTGCCAGCAGTTTACCCGGGAGGTCCTCCTACGAGCAGTACTTC CASSLPGRSSYEQYF TRBV28 TRBD2 TRBJ2-7 .
TGCGCCAGCAGCCTTTTAGCGATTGGGAGAGACGCCTACAATGAGCAGTTCTTC CASSLLAIGRDAYNEQFF TRBV5-1 . TRBJ2-1 .
TGTGCCAGCAGCTTAGCAAAGGGAGATATAGAGACCCAGTACTTC CASSLAKGDIETQYF TRBV7-9 . TRBJ2-5 .
TGTGCCAGCTCACCGGGATTGGGGCATTTCTCAACTAACTATGGCTACACCTTC CASSPGLGHFSTNYGYTF TRBV18 . TRBJ1-2 .
TGTGCCAGCAGCTCGGACAGTTACAATGAGCAGTTCTTC CASSSDSYNEQFF TRBV5-8 . TRBJ2-1 .
TGTGCCAGCAGCACAAGACAGGGCTCCTACGAGCAGTACTTC CASSTRQGSYEQYF TRBV7-2 TRBD1 TRBJ2-7 .
TGTGCCATCAGTGAGTCGGCGGGAGACAATGAGCAGTTCTTC CAISESAGDNEQFF TRBV10-3 TRBD2 TRBJ2-1 .
TGTGCCAGCAGCTCCGGGAGTCTATACGAGCAGTACTTC CASSSGSLYEQYF TRBV5-6 . TRBJ2-7 .
TGTGCCAGCAGGTTGGGAGGGGAGAAGACCCAGTACTTC CASRLGGEKTQYF TRBV27 TRBD2 TRBJ2-5 .
TGTGCCAGCATCCCGGCAGAGGCTGCTAACTATGGCTACACCTTC CASIPAEAANYGYTF TRBV7-9 . TRBJ1-2 .
TGTGCCAGTAGTATACCGGGGTCAGAGACCCAGTACTTC CASSIPGSETQYF TRBV19 . TRBJ2-5 .
TGCGCCAGCAGCTTGAAACCGGGAGAAAAACTGTTTTTT CASSLKPGEKLFF TRBV5-1 . TRBJ1-4 few
TGCGCCAGCAGCCAAGATGATACAGGGGGCCAGGTGGCTTTCTTT CASSQDDTGGQVAFF TRBV4-1 TRBD1 TRBJ1-1 .
TGTGCCAGCTCACCACTGATGGACAGCCCCCATACGTACGAGCAGTACTTC CASSPLMDSPHTYEQYF TRBV18 . TRBJ2-7 .
TGCGCCAGCAGCGTTGGTTGGGGGGTGGTGGGGAACACTGAAGCTTTCTTT CASSVGWGVVGNTEAFF TRBV4-1 . TRBJ1-1 .
TGTGCCAGCACCTCCACTAGTGACGAGCAGTACTTC CASTSTSDEQYF TRBV6-5 . TRBJ2-7 .
TGTGCCAGCAGCTCCGGACTAGCGGTGGGAGATACGCAGTATTTT CASSSGLAVGDTQYF TRBV11-3 TRBD2 TRBJ2-3 .